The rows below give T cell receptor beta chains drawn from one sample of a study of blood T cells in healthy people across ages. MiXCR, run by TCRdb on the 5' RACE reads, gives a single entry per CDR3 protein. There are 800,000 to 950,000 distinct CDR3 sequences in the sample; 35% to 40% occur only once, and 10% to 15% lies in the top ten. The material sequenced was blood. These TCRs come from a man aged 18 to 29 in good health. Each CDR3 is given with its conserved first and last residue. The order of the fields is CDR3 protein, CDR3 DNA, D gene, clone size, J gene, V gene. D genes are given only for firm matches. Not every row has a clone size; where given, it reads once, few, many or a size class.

CASSFWDTATNEKLFF	TGTGCCAGCAGTTTTTGGGACACCGCAACTAATGAAAAACTGTTTTTT	.	few	TRBJ1-4	TRBV28
CATSSPGRAGYNEQFF	TGTGCCACCAGCAGCCCGGGACGAGCGGGATACAATGAGCAGTTCTTC	TRBD2	once	TRBJ2-1	TRBV15
CSARVSRGADTQYF	TGCAGTGCTAGAGTGTCAAGAGGAGCCGATACGCAGTATTTT	.	.	TRBJ2-3	TRBV20-1
CASSFLRVGAYEQYF	TGTGCCAGCAGCTTCCTGCGGGTGGGGGCCTACGAGCAGTACTTC	.	.	TRBJ2-7	TRBV5-6
CASSPRSGTGHTF	TGTGCCAGCAGCCCGAGGTCAGGAACCGGCCACACCTTC	.	.	TRBJ1-2	TRBV14
CASKTSTGGGYQPQHF	TGTGCCAGCAAAACTTCGACAGGGGGCGGTTATCAGCCCCAGCATTTT	TRBD1	.	TRBJ1-5	TRBV6-2/TRBV6-3
CASSLDRDRGEKLFF	TGTGCCAGCAGCTTGGACCGGGACAGAGGTGAAAAACTGTTTTTT	TRBD1	.	TRBJ1-4	TRBV5-4
CASSQDAGINTEAFF	TGCGCCAGCAGCCAAGATGCGGGGATAAACACTGAAGCTTTCTTT	.	.	TRBJ1-1	TRBV4-1
CASSLWVHQPQHF	TGTGCCAGCAGTTTATGGGTACATCAGCCCCAGCATTTT	.	many	TRBJ1-5	TRBV12-3/TRBV12-4
CASSSSGTGSINIQYF	TGCGCCAGCAGCTCCTCCGGGACAGGGTCTATAAACATTCAGTACTTC	TRBD1	many	TRBJ2-4	TRBV5-1
CASATGGGYNSPLHF	TGTGCCAGCGCTACAGGGGGCGGGTATAATTCACCCCTCCACTTT	TRBD1	few	TRBJ1-6	TRBV6-2/TRBV6-3